What follows is one T cell receptor beta chain and its context. The data are from a study of blood T cell repertoires in COVID-19. Germline V CDR1 and CDR2: SGHTA, FQGNSA. The CDR3 runs to 15 residues. V lost 1 base to trimming and J lost 11 bases; unmatched junction nucleotides: 13. Participants' own reports of clinical history determined their cohort assignment. Recovery meant two consecutive negative NP/OP PCR tests, professional clearance, or resolved symptoms. Original processing notes: Nucleated cell number was recorded as an estimate derived from reference gene primer amplification. Only in-frame clones appear in the TCRdb table, and some are missing; sequencing was by immunoSEQ multiplex PCR. The DNA gave D and trimming, while V, J and clone size come from that table. The table has about 300,000 clones, around 84% seen once.

The specimen was PBMCs or T cells enriched from blood (not recorded which). This clonotype was sampled from a man younger than 40 who had recovered from COVID-19. The rearrangement links TRBV7-2 to TRBJ1-1; TRBD1 agrees at 7 bases. The CDR3 sequence: CASSLEGGGPPGAFF. The CDR3 DNA reads as TGTGCCAGCAGCTTAGAAGGGGGCGGACCTCCGGGGGCTTTCTTT.